These 5 T cell receptor beta chains originate from one sample sequenced in a study of naive and memory T cell subsets. Two oligonucleotides, mixed equimolar, formed the beta constant-region primer covering TRBC1 and TRBC2. Nested alpha and beta constant-region primers with the SP2 primer drove four PCR rounds on ligated cDNA. Each CDR3 protein is one row after TCRdb ran MiXCR on the UMI-ligation and nested PCR reads. The sample has some 9,700 distinct CDR3 sequences, roughly 5.4% seen once; the top ten hold around 54%. The sample was CD4+ TEMRA cells from blood. Subset denoted: effector memory re-expressing CD45RA, CD45RA+ CD27-. The source is a human donor in good health.

This clonotype was counted many times. The V and J genes are TRBV29-1 and TRBJ1-1; no clear D gene. CDR3 length: 12 residues. Germline V gene data show CDR1 as SQVTM and CDR2 as ANQGSEA. V shed 7 bases and J shed 0 bases, with 9 bases lying between them. This chain's CDR3 is CSDSKMNTEAFF. CDR3 nucleotide sequence: TGCAGCGACTCTAAAATGAACACTGAAGCTTTCTTT.

This clonotype has a count of ten or more. The chain couples TRBV4-2 to TRBJ2-3; D gene ambiguous. Germline CDR1 is LGHNA and CDR2 is YNFKEQ. This CDR3 comprises 17 residues. V lost 2 bases and J 2 bases, leaving 17 bases between the germline ends. CDR3 amino acids: CASSQLSPIPITDTQYF. CDR3 in DNA: TGTGCCAGCAGCCAACTGAGCCCAATCCCCATCACAGATACGCAGTATTTT.

This clonotype occurred a few times. The rearrangement uses TRBV9 and TRBJ2-5; 12 bases are shared with TRBD2. This CDR3 region has 17 residues. V was clipped by 4 bases and J by 2 bases; unmatched bases: 9. The germline V gene encodes CDR1 SGDLS and CDR2 YYNGEE. The CDR3 region has the DNA TGTGCCAGCAGCCCCAGTGGACTAGCGGGGCGACAAGAGACCCAGTACTTC. It is translated as CASSPSGLAGRQETQYF. Full variable domain (rest looked up from reference TRBV9 and TRBJ2-5): DSGVTQTPKHLITATGQRVTLRCSPRSGDLSVYWYQQSLDQGLQFLIQYYNGEERAKGNILERFSAQQFPDLHSELNLSSLELGDSALYFCASSPSGLAGRQETQYFGPGTRLLVL.

This clonotype has ten or more counts. The rearrangement uses TRBV28 and TRBJ2-1; 8 bases match TRBD2. Germline V lookup: CDR1 MDHEN, CDR2 SYDVKM. The CDR3 contains 15 residues. J gave up 9 bases and V 3 bases, and 10 bases lay outside the gene matches. CDR3 nucleotide sequence: TGTGCCAGCAGTTTCTTGTCGGGGGGGCGAGGTGAGCAGTTCTTC. This translates into CASSFLSGGRGEQFF.

This clonotype was recorded many times. The chain links TRBV12-3 or TRBV12-4 to TRBJ1-1; TRBD1 might be the D (5 bases). The length of the CDR3 is 14 residues. V gave up 5 bases and J gave up 1 base, with 11 bases separating them. CDR3 sequence: CASSPGGANTEAFF. The CDR3, as DNA: TGTGCCAGCAGTCCGGGAGGGGCGAACACTGAAGCTTTCTTT.